This entry describes one TCR beta chain. What it binds is not known. The CDR3 length is 15 residues. The germline CDR1 and CDR2 sequences are SGHRS and YFSETQ. The authors made the TRB cDNA libraries by 5' RACE using UMI labels. From its re-call of the 5' RACE reads, TCRdb lists each CDR3 protein once, without DNA. This sample contains tens of thousands of distinct CDR3 sequences. These data belong to a study of CXCR3-negative and CXCR3-positive naive CD8 T cells. Study-wide findings and caveats: Cryopreserved cells partially lost CXCR3 expression, and fresh PBMCs were used in most assays. Both naive subsets, CXCR3-negative and CXCR3-positive, displayed similar TRBV-TRBJ usage, unlike memory cells. The naive subsets expressed comparable surface CD5, and the authors inferred TCR strength from TRB CDR3 properties. Both of the naive subsets showed about the same high diversity, but memory CD8+ cells had much less. A higher hydrophobicity marked the TRB CDR3s of CXCR3-positive naive cells versus CXCR3-negative naive cells.

The origin of this receptor is a human donor in good health. Some clones in this sample may be carry-over from other donors' samples. The chain recombines TRBV5-1 with TRBJ2-7; TCRdb's assignment of TRBD2 cannot be checked, as there is no DNA. The sample was naive CXCR3+ CD8+ T cells from blood. Subset reported: CD45RO-CCR7+CD27+CD95- naive CD8+ T cells expressing CXCR3 (TNR3+). This CDR3 reads CASSFGLAEPYEQYF.